This record looks at one T cell receptor (beta chain) sequence and its context. Its specificity is unknown. The junction does not match germline at one end; this may be a read error. Using genomic DNA as the template, TCR beta VDJ and CDR3 profiling was carried out. TCRdb recomputed calls from the reads with MiXCR, one row per CDR3 protein. There are 150,000 to 200,000 distinct CDR3 sequences in the sample; 64% occur only once, and about 45% lies in the top ten. The data stem from a study of CD8+CD57+ T cells in acquired aplastic anemia. Study background: When averaged, DNA from sorted CD4+ and CD8+ cells came to around 3 ug.

Germline V CDR1 and CDR2: SGDLS, YYNGEE. The CDR3 totals 13 residues. Whole-study findings and limits: CD8+ Simpson's diversity did not differ significantly between patients and controls. Between patients and controls, around 31 CD8+ CDR3 sequences were found in common.

The chain employs TRBV9 and TRBJ1-1; D might be TRBD1 (5 bases). Specimen: sorted CD4+, CD8+, or CD8+CD57+ T cells (not recorded which) from PBMCs. The TCR comes from a human donor with severe aplastic anemia or a healthy control (not recorded which). CDR3 coding DNA: TGTGCTAGCAGCAACCGGGACCGCTCAACAGCTTTCTTT. Protein sequence: CASSNRDRSTAFF. Based on the CDR3 plus reference TRBV9 and TRBJ1-1, the full variable domain is DSGVTQTPKHLITATGQRVTLRCSPRSGDLSVYWYQQSLDQGLQFLIQYYNGEERAKGNILERFSAQQFPDLHSELNLSSLELGDSALYFCASSNRDRSTAFFGQGTRLTVV.